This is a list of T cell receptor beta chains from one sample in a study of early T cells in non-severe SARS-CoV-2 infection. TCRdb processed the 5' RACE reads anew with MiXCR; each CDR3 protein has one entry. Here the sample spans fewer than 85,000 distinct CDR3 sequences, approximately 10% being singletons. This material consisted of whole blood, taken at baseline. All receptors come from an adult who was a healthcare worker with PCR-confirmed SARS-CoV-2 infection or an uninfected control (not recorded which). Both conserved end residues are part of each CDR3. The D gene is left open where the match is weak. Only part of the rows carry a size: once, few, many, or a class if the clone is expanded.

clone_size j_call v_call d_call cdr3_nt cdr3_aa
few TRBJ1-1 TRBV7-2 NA TGTGCCAGCAGCTCACGGACGGGATCGGGAGCTTTCTTT CASSSRTGSGAFF
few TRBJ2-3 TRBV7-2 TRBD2 TGTGCCAGCAGCTTTGCCTTGACTAGCGGGGGGGGAGATACGCAGTATTTT CASSFALTSGGGDTQYF
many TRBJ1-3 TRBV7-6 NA TGTGCCAGCAGCTTAGCGGGGGCCCGCTCTGGAAACACCATATATTTT CASSLAGARSGNTIYF
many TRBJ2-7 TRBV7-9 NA TGTGCCAGCAGCTTACTGGGACTCTCTTACGAGCAGTACTTC CASSLLGLSYEQYF
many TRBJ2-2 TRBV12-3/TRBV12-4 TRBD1 TGTGCCAGCAGCCCCCAATCCACCGGGACAGCAAACACCGGGGAGCTGTTTTTT CASSPQSTGTANTGELFF
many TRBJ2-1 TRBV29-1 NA TGCAGCGTTGACCCTCCCAGGGGCAGCTACAATGAGCAGTTCTTC CSVDPPRGSYNEQFF
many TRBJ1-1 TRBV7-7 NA TGTGCCAGCAGCTTATACTTGAACACTGAAGCTTTCTTT CASSLYLNTEAFF
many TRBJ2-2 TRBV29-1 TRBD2 TGCAGCGTTGGCGGGGGGGACACCGGGGAGCTGTTTTTT CSVGGGDTGELFF
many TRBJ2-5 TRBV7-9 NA TGTGCCAGCTCGGAGGGACACCAAGAGACCCAGTACTTC CASSEGHQETQYF
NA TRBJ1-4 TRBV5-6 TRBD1 TGTGCCAGCAGCTCCCTGGTCGGGACAGGGGCGCCTAATGAAAAACTGTTTTTT CASSSLVGTGAPNEKLFF
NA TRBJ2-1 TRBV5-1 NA TGCGCCAGCAGCTTGGCCTCACACGGGGAGCAGTTCTTC CASSLASHGEQFF
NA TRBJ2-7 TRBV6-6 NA TGTGCCAGCAGTTACTCTAGGGGCGGCGAGCAGTACTTC CASSYSRGGEQYF
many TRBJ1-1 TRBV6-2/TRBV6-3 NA TGTGCCAGCAGTTACCGCCCGGGGCGGGTGGGGAACACTGAAGCTTTCTTT CASSYRPGRVGNTEAFF
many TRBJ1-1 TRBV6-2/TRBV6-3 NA TGTGCCAGCAGCCGTTCGAACACTGAAGCTTTCTTT CASSRSNTEAFF
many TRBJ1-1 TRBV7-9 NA TGTGCCAGCAGCTTAGGGGGGGCTCCCGCAGAAGCTTTCTTT CASSLGGAPAEAFF
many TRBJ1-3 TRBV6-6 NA TGTGCCAGCAGTTACTCACGGACACCGCACTCTGGAAACACCATATATTTT CASSYSRTPHSGNTIYF
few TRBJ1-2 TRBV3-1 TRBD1 TGTGCCAGCAGCCAAGATGGGTTCCCAGGGGGGAATGGCTACACCTTC CASSQDGFPGGNGYTF
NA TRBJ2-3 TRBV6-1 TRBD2 TGTGCCAGCAGTCGTGGGGGACTAACGCAGTATTTT CASSRGGLTQYF
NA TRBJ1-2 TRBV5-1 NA TGCGCCAGCAGCCCGAGTTTTGAGGGCTACACCTTC CASSPSFEGYTF
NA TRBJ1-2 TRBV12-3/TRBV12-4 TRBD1 TGTGCCAGCAGTTTCAGGGGGCGTCTTGGCTACACCTTC CASSFRGRLGYTF
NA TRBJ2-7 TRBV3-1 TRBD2 TGTGCCAGCAGCCATCTCGTGACTAGCGACCACGAGCAGTACTTC CASSHLVTSDHEQYF
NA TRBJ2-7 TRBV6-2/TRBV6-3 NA TGTGCCAGCAGTTACGAAGGATACGAGCAGTACTTC CASSYEGYEQYF
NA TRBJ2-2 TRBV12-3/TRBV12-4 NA TGTGCCAGCAGTTACAGGGAAGCCGGGGAGCTGTTTTTT CASSYREAGELFF
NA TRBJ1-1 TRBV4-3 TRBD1 TGCGCCAGCAGCCAAGGGTTCGGAGGCGCGGGACAGTTGTATGCTTTCTTT CASSQGFGGAGQLYAFF
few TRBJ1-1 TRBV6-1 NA TGTGCCAGCAGTGAAGGGGCAGAGCTAGGTGAAGCTTTCTTT CASSEGAELGEAFF
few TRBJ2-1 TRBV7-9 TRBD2 TGTGCCAGCAGCTTAGGTGTGACTAGCGGGACTAATGAGCAGTTCTTC CASSLGVTSGTNEQFF
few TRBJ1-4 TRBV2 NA TGTGCCAGCAGTGGCGGGGGGAGAAATGAAAAACTGTTTTTT CASSGGGRNEKLFF
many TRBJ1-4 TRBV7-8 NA TGTGCCAGCGTCCGGGACCTTAATGAAAAACTGTTTTTT CASVRDLNEKLFF
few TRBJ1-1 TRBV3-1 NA TGTGCCAGCAGCCAGAGAGGGTTTGACACTGAAGCTTTCTTT CASSQRGFDTEAFF
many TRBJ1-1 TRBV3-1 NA TGTGCCAGCAGCCTAACAGACACTGAAGCTTTCTTT CASSLTDTEAFF
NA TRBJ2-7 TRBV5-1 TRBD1 TGCGCCAGCAGCTTGGATGGACAGGCGTCGCGGGAGCAGTACTTC CASSLDGQASREQYF
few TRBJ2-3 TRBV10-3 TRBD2 TGTGCCATCCAACCTAGCGGGGGGAGTGTGGATACGCAGTATTTT CAIQPSGGSVDTQYF
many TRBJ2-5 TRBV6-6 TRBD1 TGTGCCAGCAGTTTGCACTCGACAGGGGGCTTTGAGACCCAGTACTTC CASSLHSTGGFETQYF
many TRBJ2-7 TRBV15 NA TGTGCTAACGCAGAGAGTCCCCAAATCTACGAGCAGTACTTC CANAESPQIYEQYF
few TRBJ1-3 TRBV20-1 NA TGCAGTGCTAGACGGGCAGAGAACACCATATATTTT CSARRAENTIYF
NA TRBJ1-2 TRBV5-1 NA TGCGCCAGCAGCCCCTCGACGGCTCCCCATGGCTACACCTTC CASSPSTAPHGYTF
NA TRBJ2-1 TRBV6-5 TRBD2 TGTGCCAGCAGTCCCACGAGCGGGGGTTACAATGAGCAGTTCTTC CASSPTSGGYNEQFF
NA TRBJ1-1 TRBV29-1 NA TGCAGCGTTAAGACAGCCGCAAACACTGAAGCTTTCTTT CSVKTAANTEAFF
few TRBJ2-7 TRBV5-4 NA TGTGCCAGCAGCTTGGACTACGAGCAGTACTTC CASSLDYEQYF
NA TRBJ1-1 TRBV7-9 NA TGTGCCAGCAGCCTTCTCCCCGGGCCAGAGACTGAAGCTTTCTTT CASSLLPGPETEAFF
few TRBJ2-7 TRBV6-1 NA TGTGCCAGCCGTGGCGGCAACTCCTACGAGCAGTACTTC CASRGGNSYEQYF
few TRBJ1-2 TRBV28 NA TGTGCCAGCAGCCGCACAATAGGCCTTTATGGCTACACCTTC CASSRTIGLYGYTF
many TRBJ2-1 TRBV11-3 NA TGTGCCAGCAGCTTCGGACCTAACAATGAGCAGTTCTTC CASSFGPNNEQFF
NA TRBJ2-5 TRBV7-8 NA TGTGCCGAGGGGCTCGAGACCCAGTACTTC CAEGLETQYF
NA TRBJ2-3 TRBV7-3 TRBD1 TGTGCCAGCAGCCTCGGGACAGTCTCAGATACGCAGTATTTT CASSLGTVSDTQYF
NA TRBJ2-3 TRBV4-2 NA TGTGCCAGCAGCCAAACATATGATACGCAGTATTTT CASSQTYDTQYF
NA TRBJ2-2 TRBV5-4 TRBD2 TGTGCCAGCAGCTTGCGCGGGGGGAGGAACACCGGGGAGCTGTTTTTT CASSLRGGRNTGELFF
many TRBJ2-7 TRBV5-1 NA TGCGCCAGCAGCTTCGGGCAGGCCTACGAGCAGTACTTC CASSFGQAYEQYF
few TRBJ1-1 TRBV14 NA TGTGCCAGCAGCCTCGGACAGTTCTTCCGCACTGAAGCTTTCTTT CASSLGQFFRTEAFF
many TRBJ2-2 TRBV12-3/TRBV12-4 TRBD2 TGTGCCAGCAGTTCCGGGACTAGCGGGGGGCTCCCCCCCGGGGAGCTGTTTTTT CASSSGTSGGLPPGELFF
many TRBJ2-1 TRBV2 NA TGTGCCAGCAGTGGTGTGAGCAACAATGAGCAGTTCTTC CASSGVSNNEQFF
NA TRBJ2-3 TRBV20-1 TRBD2 TGCAGTGCTAGAGATCTCCCCCAAGCGGGGAACACAGATACGCAGTATTTT CSARDLPQAGNTDTQYF
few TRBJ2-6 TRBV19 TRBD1 TGTGCCAGTACCGAGACAGGGGCGACCTTCTCTGGGGCCAACGTCCTGACTTTC CASTETGATFSGANVLTF
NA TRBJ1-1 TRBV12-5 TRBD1 TGTGCTAGCGGGGACCGGGACAGGGGGCAATTTGAAGCTTTCTTT CASGDRDRGQFEAFF
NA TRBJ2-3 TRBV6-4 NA TGTGCCAGCAGCCGGGACTTCACAGATACGCAGTATTTT CASSRDFTDTQYF